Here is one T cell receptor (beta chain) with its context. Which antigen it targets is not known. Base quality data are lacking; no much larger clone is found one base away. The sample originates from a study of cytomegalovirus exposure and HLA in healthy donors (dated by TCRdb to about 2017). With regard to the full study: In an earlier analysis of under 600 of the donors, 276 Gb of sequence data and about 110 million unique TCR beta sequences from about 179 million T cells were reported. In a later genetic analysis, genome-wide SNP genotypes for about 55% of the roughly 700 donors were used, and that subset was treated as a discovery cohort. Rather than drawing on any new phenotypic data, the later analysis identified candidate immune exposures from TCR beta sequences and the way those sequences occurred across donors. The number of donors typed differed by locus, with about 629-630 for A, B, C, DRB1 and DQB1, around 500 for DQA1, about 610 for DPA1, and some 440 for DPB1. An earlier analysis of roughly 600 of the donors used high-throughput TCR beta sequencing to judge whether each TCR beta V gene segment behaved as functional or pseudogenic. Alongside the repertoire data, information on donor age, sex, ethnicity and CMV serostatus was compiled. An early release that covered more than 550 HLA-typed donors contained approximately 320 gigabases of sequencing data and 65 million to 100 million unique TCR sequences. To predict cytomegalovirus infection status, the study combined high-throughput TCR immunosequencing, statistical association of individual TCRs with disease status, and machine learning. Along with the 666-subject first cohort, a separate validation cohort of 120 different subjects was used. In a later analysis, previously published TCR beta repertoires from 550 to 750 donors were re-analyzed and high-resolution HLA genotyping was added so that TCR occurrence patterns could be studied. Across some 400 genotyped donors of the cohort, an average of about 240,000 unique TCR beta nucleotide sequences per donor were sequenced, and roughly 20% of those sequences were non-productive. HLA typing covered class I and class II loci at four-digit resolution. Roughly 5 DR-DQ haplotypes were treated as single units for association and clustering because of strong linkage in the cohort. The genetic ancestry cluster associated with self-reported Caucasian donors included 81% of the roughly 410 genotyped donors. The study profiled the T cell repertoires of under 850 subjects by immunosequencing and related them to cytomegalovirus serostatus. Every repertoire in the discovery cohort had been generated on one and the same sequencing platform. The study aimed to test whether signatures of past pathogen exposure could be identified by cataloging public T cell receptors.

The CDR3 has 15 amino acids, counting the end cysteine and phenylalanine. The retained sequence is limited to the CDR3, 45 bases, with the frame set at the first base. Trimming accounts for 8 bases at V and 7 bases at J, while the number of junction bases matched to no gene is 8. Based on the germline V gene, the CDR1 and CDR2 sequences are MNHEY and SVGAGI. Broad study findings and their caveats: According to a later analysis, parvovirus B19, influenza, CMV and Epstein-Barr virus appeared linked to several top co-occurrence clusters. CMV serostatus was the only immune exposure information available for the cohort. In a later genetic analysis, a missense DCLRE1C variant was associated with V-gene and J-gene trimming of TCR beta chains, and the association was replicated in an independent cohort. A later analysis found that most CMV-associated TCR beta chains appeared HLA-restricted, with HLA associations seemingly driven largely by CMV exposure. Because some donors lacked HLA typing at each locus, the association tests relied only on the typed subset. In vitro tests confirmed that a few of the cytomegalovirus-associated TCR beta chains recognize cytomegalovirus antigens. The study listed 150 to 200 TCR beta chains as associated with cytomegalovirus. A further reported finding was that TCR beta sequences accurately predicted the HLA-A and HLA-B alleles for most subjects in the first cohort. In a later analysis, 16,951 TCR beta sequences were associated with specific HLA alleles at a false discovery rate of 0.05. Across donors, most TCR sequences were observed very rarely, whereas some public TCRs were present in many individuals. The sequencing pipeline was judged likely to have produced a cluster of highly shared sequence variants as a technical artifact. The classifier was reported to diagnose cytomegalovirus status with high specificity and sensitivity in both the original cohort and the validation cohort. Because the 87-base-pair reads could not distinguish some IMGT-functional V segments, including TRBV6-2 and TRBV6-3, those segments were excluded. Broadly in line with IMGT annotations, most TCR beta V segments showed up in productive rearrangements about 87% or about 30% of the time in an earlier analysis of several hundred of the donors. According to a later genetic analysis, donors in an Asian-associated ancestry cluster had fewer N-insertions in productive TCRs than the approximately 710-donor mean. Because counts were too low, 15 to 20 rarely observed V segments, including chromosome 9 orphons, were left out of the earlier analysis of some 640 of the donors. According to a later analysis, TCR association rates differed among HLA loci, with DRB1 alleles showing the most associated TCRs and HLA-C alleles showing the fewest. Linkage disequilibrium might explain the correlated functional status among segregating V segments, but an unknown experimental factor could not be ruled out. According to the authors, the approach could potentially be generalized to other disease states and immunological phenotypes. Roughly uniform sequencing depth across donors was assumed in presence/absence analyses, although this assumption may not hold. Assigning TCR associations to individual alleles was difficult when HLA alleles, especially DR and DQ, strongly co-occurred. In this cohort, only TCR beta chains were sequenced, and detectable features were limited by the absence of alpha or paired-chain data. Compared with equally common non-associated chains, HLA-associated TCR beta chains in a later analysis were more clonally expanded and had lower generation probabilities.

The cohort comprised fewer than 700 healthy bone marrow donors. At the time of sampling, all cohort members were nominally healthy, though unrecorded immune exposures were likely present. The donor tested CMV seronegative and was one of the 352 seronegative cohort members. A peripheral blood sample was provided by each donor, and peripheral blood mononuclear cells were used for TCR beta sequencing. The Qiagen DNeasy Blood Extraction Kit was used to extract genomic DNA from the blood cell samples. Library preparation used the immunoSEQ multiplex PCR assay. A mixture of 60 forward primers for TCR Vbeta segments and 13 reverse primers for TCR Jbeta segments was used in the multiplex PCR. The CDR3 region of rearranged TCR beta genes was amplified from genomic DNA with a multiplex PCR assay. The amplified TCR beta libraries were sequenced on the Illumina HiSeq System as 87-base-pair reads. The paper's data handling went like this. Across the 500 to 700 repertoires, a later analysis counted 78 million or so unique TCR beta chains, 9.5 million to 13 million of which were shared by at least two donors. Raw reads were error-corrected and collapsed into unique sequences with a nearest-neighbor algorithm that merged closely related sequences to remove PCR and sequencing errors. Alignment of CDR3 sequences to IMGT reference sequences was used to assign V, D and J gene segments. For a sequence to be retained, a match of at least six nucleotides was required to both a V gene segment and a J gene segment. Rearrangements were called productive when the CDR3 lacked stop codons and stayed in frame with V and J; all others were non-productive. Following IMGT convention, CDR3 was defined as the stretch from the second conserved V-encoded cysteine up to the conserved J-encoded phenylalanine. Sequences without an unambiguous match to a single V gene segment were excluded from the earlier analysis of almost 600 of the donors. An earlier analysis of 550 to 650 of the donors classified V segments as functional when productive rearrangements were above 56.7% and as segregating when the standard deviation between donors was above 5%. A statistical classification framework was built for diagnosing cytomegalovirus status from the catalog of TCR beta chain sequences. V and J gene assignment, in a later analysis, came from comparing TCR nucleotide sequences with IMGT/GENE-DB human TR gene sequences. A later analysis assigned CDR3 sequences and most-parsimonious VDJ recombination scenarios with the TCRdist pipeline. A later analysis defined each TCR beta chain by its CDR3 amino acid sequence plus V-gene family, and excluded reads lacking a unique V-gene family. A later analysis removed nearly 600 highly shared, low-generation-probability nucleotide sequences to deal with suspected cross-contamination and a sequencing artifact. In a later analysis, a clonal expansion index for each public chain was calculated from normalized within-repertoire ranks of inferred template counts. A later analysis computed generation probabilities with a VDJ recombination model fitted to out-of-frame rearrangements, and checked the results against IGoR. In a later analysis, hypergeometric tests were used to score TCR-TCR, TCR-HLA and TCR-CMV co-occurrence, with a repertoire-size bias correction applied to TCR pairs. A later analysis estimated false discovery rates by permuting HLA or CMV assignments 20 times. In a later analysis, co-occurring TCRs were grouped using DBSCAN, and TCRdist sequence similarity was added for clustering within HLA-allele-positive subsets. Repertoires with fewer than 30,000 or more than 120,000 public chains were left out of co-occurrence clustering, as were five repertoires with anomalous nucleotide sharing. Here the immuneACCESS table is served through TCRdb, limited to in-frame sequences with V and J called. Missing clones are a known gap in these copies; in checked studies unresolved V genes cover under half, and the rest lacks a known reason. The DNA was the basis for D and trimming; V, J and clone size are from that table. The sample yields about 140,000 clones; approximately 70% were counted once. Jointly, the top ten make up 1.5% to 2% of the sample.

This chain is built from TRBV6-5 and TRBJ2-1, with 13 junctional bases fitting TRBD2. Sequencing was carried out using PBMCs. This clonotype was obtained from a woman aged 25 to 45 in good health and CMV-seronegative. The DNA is TGTGCCAGCCGCCGAGGGACTAGCGGGGAGAATGAGCAGTTCTTC. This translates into CASRRGTSGENEQFF.